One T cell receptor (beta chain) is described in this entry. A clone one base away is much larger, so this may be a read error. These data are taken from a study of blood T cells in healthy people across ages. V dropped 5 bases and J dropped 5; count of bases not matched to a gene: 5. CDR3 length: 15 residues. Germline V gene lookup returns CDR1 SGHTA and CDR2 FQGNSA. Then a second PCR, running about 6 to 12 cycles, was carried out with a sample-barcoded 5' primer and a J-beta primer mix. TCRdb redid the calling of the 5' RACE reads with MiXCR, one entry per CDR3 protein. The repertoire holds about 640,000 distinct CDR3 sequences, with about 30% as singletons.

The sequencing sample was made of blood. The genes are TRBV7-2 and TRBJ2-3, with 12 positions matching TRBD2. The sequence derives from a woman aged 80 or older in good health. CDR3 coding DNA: TGTGCCAGCAGCGCTAGCGGGGGGGCGATAGATACGCAGTATTTT. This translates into CASSASGGAIDTQYF.